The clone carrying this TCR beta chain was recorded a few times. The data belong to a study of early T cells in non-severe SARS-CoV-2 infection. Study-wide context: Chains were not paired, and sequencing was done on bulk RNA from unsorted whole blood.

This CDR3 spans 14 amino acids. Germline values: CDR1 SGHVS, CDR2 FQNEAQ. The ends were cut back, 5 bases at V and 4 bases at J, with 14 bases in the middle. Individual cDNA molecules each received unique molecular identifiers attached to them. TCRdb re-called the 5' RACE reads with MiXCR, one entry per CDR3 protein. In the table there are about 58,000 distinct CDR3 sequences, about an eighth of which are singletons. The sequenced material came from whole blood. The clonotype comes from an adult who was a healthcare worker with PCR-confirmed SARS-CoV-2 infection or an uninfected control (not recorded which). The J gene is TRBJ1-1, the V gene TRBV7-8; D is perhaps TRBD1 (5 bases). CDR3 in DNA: TGTGCCAGCAGCCCCAGGGTTTGGGGCACTGAAGCTTTCTTT. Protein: CASSPRVWGTEAFF. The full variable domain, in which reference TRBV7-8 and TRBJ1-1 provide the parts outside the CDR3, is GAGVSQSPRYKVAKRGQDVALRCDPISGHVSLFWYQQALGQGPEFLTYFQNEAQLDKSGLPSDRFFAERPEGSVSTLKIQRTQQEDSAVYLCASSPRVWGTEAFFGQGTRLTVV.